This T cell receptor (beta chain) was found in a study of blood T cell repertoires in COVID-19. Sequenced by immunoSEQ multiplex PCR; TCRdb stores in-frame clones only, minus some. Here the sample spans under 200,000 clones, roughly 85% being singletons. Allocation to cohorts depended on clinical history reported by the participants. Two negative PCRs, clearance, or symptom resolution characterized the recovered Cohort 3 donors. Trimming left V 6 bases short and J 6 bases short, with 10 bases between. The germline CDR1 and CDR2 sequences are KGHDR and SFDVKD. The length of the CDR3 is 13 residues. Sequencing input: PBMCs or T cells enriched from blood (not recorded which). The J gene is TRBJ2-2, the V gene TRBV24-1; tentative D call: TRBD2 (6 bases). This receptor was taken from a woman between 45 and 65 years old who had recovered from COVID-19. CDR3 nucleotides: TGTGCCACCAGTCAATGGGGGGCCGGGGAGCTGTTTTTT. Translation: CATSQWGAGELFF.